Below are 24 T cell receptor beta chains sequenced from a single sample in a study of PD-1 blockade in classical Hodgkin lymphoma. Libraries were prepared by immunoSEQ multiplex PCR; TCRdb keeps only in-frame clonotypes and omits some of them. The data show about 21,000 clones, about 68% seen once. Relapses following autologous stem cell transplantation were seen in all patients, with brentuximab vedotin exposure varying. Sequenced here: peripheral blood mononuclear cells (PBMCs), sampled at baseline. The receptors stem from a human donor with classical Hodgkin lymphoma.

The chain links TRBV7-6 to TRBJ2-3; D unclear. The CDR3 covers 16 residues. The ends were cut back, 5 bases at V and 0 bases at J, with 15 bases in the middle. Per the germline V gene, CDR1 is SGHVS and CDR2 is FNYEAQ. The chain's CDR3 is CASSPAVGSSTDTQYF. In DNA, the CDR3 is TGTGCCAGCAGCCCCGCTGTGGGATCTAGCACAGATACGCAGTATTTT.

The CDR3 nucleotides read TGTGCCAGCAGCTTAGGGTTAGTTGGGAGGACCGGGGAGCTGTTTTTT. Residues: CASSLGLVGRTGELFF. The gene calls are TRBV7-2 and TRBJ2-2, with D tentatively TRBD2 (6 bases). CDR1 SGHTA and CDR2 FQGNSA come from the germline V gene. The CDR3 runs 16 residues. V lost 1 base to trimming and J lost 5 bases, with 14 bases between them.

The count of this clone is one. The J gene is TRBJ2-5, the V gene TRBV11-3; tentative D call: TRBD2 (6 bases). The length of the CDR3 is 15 residues. Germline V gene lookup returns CDR1 SGHNT and CDR2 YENEEA. V was shortened by 5 bases and J by 4 bases, with 17 bases between the two germline ends. The CDR3 DNA reads as TGTGCCAGCAGCCTCCAGGTTGGGACTGGAGAGACCCAGTACTTC. Its protein product is CASSLQVGTGETQYF.

This rearrangement joins TRBV5-1 to TRBJ2-5, with D maybe TRBD2 (6 bases). This CDR3 region has 14 residues. The germline V and J ends were trimmed by 0 bases and 4 bases, with 10 bases remaining between them. Germline V gene sequence: CDR1 SGHRS, CDR2 YFSETQ. The CDR3 is CASSLVGGRETQYF. For the CDR3, the DNA is TGCGCCAGCAGCTTGGTAGGAGGGAGAGAGACCCAGTACTTC.

The chain couples TRBV29-1 to TRBJ2-4, with D perhaps TRBD1 or TRBD2 (7 bases each). CDR3 length equals 15 residues. The germline V gene encodes CDR1 SQVTM and CDR2 ANQGSEA. The V end lost 7 bases, the J end lost 1 base, and 17 bases lay between the germline ends. CDR3 region: CSAATGREAKNIQYF. The CDR3 DNA reads as TGCAGCGCCGCGACAGGGAGGGAGGCCAAAAACATTCAGTACTTC.

This clone showed up just once. V and J are TRBV9 and TRBJ2-7; D is perhaps TRBD1 (6 bases). Trimming removed 1 base from V and 5 bases from J, with 16 bases in between. This CDR3 spans 15 amino acids. Germline V gene lookup returns CDR1 SGDLS and CDR2 YYNGEE. This CDR3 is CASSVQTGRIDEQYF. CDR3 nucleotides: TGTGCCAGCAGCGTACAAACAGGGAGAATCGACGAGCAGTACTTC.

This sequence joins TRBV28 and TRBJ2-1, with D unclear. This CDR3 spans 14 amino acids. Per germline, CDR1 MDHEN and CDR2 SYDVKM. The V end was cut by 2 bases, the J end by 6 bases, with 11 bases between. For the CDR3, the DNA is TGTGCCAGCAGTTTAGGGGATTGGAGCAATGAGCAGTTCTTC. Amino acids: CASSLGDWSNEQFF.

Sample share makes this clone medium-sized. This chain connects TRBV4-3 to TRBJ1-2, with D unresolved. The CDR3 runs to 13 residues. Germline CDR1 is LGHNA and CDR2 is YSLEER. V lost 2 bases, J lost 1 base, and 5 bases lay in between. The CDR3 reads CASSQTNNYGYTF. CDR3 bases: TGCGCCAGCAGCCAAACAAATAACTATGGCTACACCTTC.

The rearrangement joins TRBV28 to TRBJ1-5; D gene ambiguous. CDR1 is MDHEN, CDR2 SYDVKM, per germline. This CDR3 has 13 amino acids. Trimming took 6 bases from V and 4 from J, leaving 10 bases between them. This CDR3 is CASRRTENQPQHF. CDR3 nucleotides: TGTGCCAGCAGGCGGACGGAGAATCAGCCCCAGCATTTT. The full variable domain, with the rest looked up from reference TRBV28 and TRBJ1-5, is DVKVTQSSRYLVKRTGEKVFLECVQDMDHENMFWYRQDPGLGLRLIYFSYDVKMKEKGDIPEGYSVSREKKERFSLILESASTNQTSMYLCASRRTENQPQHFGDGTRLSIL.

CDR3 sequence reads: CASSEVNTGELFF. The CDR3 DNA follows: TGCGCCAGCAGCGAGGTCAACACCGGGGAGCTGTTTTTT. The V and J genes are TRBV10-1 and TRBJ2-2; D is uncertain. Germline CDR1 reads WNHNN; CDR2 reads SYGVQD (reference sequence). The length of the CDR3 is 13 residues. Deletions cut 6 bases from V and 2 bases from J, with 7 bases between.

This rearrangement joins TRBV25-1 to TRBJ1-1; 7 bases align to TRBD1. In germline, CDR1 is MGHDK, CDR2 SYGVNS. Trimming took 2 bases from V and 1 from J; bases not matched to a gene: 4. The CDR3 runs to 15 residues. The CDR3 sequence: CASSEQGDRNTEAFF. In nucleotides, the CDR3 is TGTGCCAGCAGTGAACAGGGGGATAGGAACACTGAAGCTTTCTTT. The full variable domain, rest sourced from reference TRBV25-1 and TRBJ1-1, is EADIYQTPRYLVIGTGKKITLECSQTMGHDKMYWYQQDPGMELHLIHYSYGVNSTEKGDLSSESTVSRIRTEHFPLTLESARPSHTSQYLCASSEQGDRNTEAFFGQGTRLTVV.

The count of this clone is one. This chain connects TRBV2 to TRBJ1-2, with D possibly being TRBD1 (5 bases). Germline loops: CDR1 SNHLY, CDR2 FYNNEI. This CDR3 region has 14 residues. V lost 3 bases and J lost 4, with 12 bases in between. The CDR3 spells CASSEQGTSYGYTF. Here the CDR3 DNA reads TGTGCCAGCAGTGAGCAGGGTACTTCCTATGGCTACACCTTC.

This sequence joins TRBV23-1 and TRBJ1-2; 9 positions agree with TRBD1. TRBV23-1 is reported as an ORF; its role is uncertain. The trim removed 6 bases at V and 8 bases at J, leaving 19 bases unmatched. The length of the CDR3 is 17 residues. The DNA for the CDR3 is TGCGCCAGCAGGCACCTTGAATGTCCCGGGACAGGGTCGGGCTACACCTTC. This encodes CASRHLECPGTGSGYTF.

This clone was seen just once. The V and J genes are TRBV9 and TRBJ2-3, with TRBD2 identical over 11 bases. V shed 4 bases, J shed 0 bases, and the junction held 4 bases outside the gene matches. This CDR3 comprises 16 residues. Germline CDR1 reads SGDLS; CDR2 reads YYNGEE. CDR3 nucleotide sequence: TGTGCCAGCAGCCCGGGGACTAGCGGTAGCACAGATACGCAGTATTTT. This encodes CASSPGTSGSTDTQYF.

This clone was detected only a few times. The chain is built from TRBV19 and TRBJ1-5; 8 bases align to TRBD1. Trimming cost V 11 bases and J 0 bases; bases outside gene matches: 6. CDR1 is LNHDA and CDR2 is SQIVND in the germline V gene (reference sequence). This CDR3 has 14 residues. CDR3 region: CAGGTGNSNQPQHF. CDR3 in DNA: TGTGCCGGAGGGACAGGTAATAGCAATCAGCCCCAGCATTTT.

CDR3 protein: CASSSSEVYGYTF. For the CDR3, the DNA is TGTGCCAGCAGTTCATCCGAAGTCTATGGCTACACCTTC. The chain carries TRBV6-9 and TRBJ1-2; no reliable D call. CDR1 is MNHGY, CDR2 SVAAGI, per germline. V gave up 4 bases and J gave up 4 bases, with 10 bases separating them. CDR3 length equals 13 residues.

The table lists this clone with a few counts. This chain links TRBV27 with TRBJ1-6; the match to TRBD1 covers 9 bases. V trimming: 7 bases; J trimming: 5 bases; junction bases outside the gene matches: 6. CDR1 MNHEY and CDR2 SMNVEV come from the germline V gene (reference sequence). CDR3 length equals 15 residues. The CDR3 DNA follows: TGTGCCAGCACCTTACAGGGGGCTGATAATTCACCCCTCCACTTT. Amino acids: CASTLQGADNSPLHF.

The chain joins TRBV2 to TRBJ1-3, with 7 positions matching TRBD1. The CDR3 runs 15 residues. Losses at the gene ends were 7 bases for V and 1 base for J; bases not matched to a gene: 7. Germline V gene data show CDR1 as SNHLY and CDR2 as FYNNEI. The CDR3 sequence is CASTPLTGSGNTIYF. The CDR3 coding sequence is TGTGCCAGCACCCCTTTGACAGGGTCTGGAAACACCATATATTTT.

V usage is TRBV2 and J usage is TRBJ1-5; D not certain. From germline, CDR1 is SNHLY and CDR2 FYNNEI. V was shortened by 7 bases and J by 2 bases, with 9 bases between the two germline ends. The CDR3 is made up of 13 amino acids. CDR3 sequence (DNA): TGTGCCAGCAAGGGAACAGGCAATCAGCCCCAGCATTTT. This encodes CASKGTGNQPQHF.

The CDR3 nucleotides read TGCGCCAGCAGCCAAGATCCGGGACAGGGATGGTCACCCCTCCACTTT. Amino acid sequence: CASSQDPGQGWSPLHF. This chain links TRBV4-1 with TRBJ1-6, with 9 bases fitting TRBD1. This CDR3 is built from 16 residues. Losses at the gene ends were 0 bases for V and 10 bases for J; bases not matched to a gene: 7. The V gene's germline CDR1 is MGHRA and CDR2 YSYEKL.

The chain uses TRBV19 and TRBJ1-1, with 9 bases lining up with TRBD1. Per the germline V gene, CDR1 is LNHDA and CDR2 is SQIVND (reference sequence). The CDR3 has 17 residues. J lost 0 bases, V lost 7 bases, and 12 bases had no gene match. CDR3 DNA sequence: TGTGCCAGTACCATCCCGACAGGGGGAGGTTTGAACACTGAAGCTTTCTTT. It translates to CASTIPTGGGLNTEAFF.

V is TRBV5-1 and J is TRBJ2-7, with D perhaps matching TRBD2 (5 bases). CDR3 size: 14 residues. V gave up 3 bases and J gave up 0 bases, with 10 bases separating them. Germline CDR1 and CDR2: SGHRS and YFSETQ. CDR3 bases: TGCGCCAGCAGCTGGACTGCTGACTCCTACGAGCAGTACTTC. It codes for CASSWTADSYEQYF. Full variable domain (remainder filled in from reference TRBV5-1 and TRBJ2-7): KAGVTQTPRYLIKTRGQQVTLSCSPISGHRSVSWYQQTPGQGLQFLFEYFSETQRNKGNFPGRFSGRQFSNSRSEMNVSTLELGDSALYLCASSWTADSYEQYFGPGTRLTVT.

The rearrangement uses TRBV30 and TRBJ1-1; D gene ambiguous. Germline-derived CDR1 and CDR2 are GTSNPN and SVGIG (reference sequence). Trimming took off 2 bases at V and 0 bases at J, with 4 bases between the two ends. The CDR3 has 12 amino acids. This chain's CDR3 is CAWSPVNTEAFF. The CDR3 DNA reads as TGTGCCTGGAGTCCCGTGAACACTGAAGCTTTCTTT.

On this clone: Other DNA sequences in the sample encode the same CDR3. The chain combines TRBV18 with TRBJ2-3; 9 bases are a match to TRBD1. Trimming cost V 6 bases and J 0 bases; bases outside gene matches: 4. The germline V gene encodes CDR1 KGHSH and CDR2 LQKENI. The CDR3 loop spans 15 amino acids. The CDR3 DNA sequence: TGTGCCAGCTCCCCCGACAGGGGGAGCACAGATACGCAGTATTTT. Its protein is CASSPDRGSTDTQYF. Based on the CDR3 plus reference TRBV18 and TRBJ2-3, the full variable domain is NAGVMQNPRHLVRRRGQEARLRCSPMKGHSHVYWYRQLPEEGLKFMVYLQKENIIDESGMPKERFSAEFPKEGPSILRIQQVVRGDSAAYFCASSPDRGSTDTQYFGPGTRLTVL.